This T cell receptor (beta chain) derives from a study of T cells in Graves' hyperthyroidism and ophthalmopathy. Patients aged 18 to 65 had newly diagnosed hyperthyroidism of under 2 months' duration. Any patient presenting with uncontrolled infection, other autoimmune disease, pregnancy or lactation was left out. Study conclusions and caveats: Researchers report that a 13 V-J model separated ophthalmopathy from stable hyperthyroidism.

There were TCR beta CDR3 regions amplified from RNA transcripts. Primed by the HTBI set, a first-round RT-PCR was run on the TCR CDR3. MiXCR was run by TCRdb on the multiplex PCR reads, yielding one entry per CDR3 protein. The sample holds approximately 400,000 distinct CDR3 sequences, 13% seen once. Germline V gives CDR1 SGHVS, CDR2 FNYEAQ. The CDR3 runs 13 residues. Trimming removed 3 bases at V and 7 bases at J, with 12 bases between. Regarding this clonotype: Its matching antigen is unknown.

The receptor comes from a man in his thirties or forties with Graves' hyperthyroidism that later progressed to Graves' ophthalmopathy. The V and J genes are TRBV7-6 and TRBJ2-5, with D tentatively TRBD1 (6 bases). The material sequenced was blood. The CDR3 nucleotides are TGTGCCAGCAGCTTGGGAAGGGGGTCGACCCAGTACTTC. Protein sequence: CASSLGRGSTQYF.